The source of this TCR beta chain is a study of blood T cell repertoires in COVID-19. Method: immunoSEQ multiplex PCR; TCRdb's copy keeps in-frame clones and lacks some. The table has tens of thousands of clones, more than 75% seen once. V was pared by 4 bases and J by 8 bases, with 6 bases of the junction left unmatched. This CDR3 contains 14 residues. Looked up from germline, CDR1 is SGHRS and CDR2 is YFSETQ. This clonotype was obtained from a human donor in a cohort sampled during active COVID-19. The sequenced sample consisted of peripheral blood. The chain links TRBV5-1 to TRBJ2-1; 10 positions agree with TRBD1. DNA for the CDR3: TGCGCCAGCAGCAAGGACAGGGGGTCCGATGAGCAGTTCTTC. Translation gives CASSKDRGSDEQFF.